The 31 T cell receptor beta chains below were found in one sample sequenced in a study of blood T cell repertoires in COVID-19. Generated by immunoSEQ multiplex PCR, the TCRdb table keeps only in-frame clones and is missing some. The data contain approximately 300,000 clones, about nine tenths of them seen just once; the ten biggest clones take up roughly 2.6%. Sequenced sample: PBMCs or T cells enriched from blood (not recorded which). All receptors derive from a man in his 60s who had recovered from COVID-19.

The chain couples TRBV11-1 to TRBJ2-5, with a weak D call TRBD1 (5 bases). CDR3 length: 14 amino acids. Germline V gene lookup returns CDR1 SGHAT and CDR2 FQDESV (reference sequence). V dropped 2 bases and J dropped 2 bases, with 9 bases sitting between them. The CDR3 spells CASSLRQTQETQYF. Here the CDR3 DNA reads TGTGCCAGCAGCTTACGACAGACACAAGAGACCCAGTACTTC.

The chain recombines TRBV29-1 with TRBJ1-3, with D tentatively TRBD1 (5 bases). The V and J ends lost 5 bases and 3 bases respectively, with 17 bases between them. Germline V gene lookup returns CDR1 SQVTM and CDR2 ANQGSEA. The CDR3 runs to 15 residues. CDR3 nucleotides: TGCAGCGTTCGCGGGGGAAGGATCGGTGGAAACACCATATATTTT. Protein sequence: CSVRGGRIGGNTIYF.

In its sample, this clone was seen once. The CDR3 spells CASSQGSGLAKNIQYF. CDR3 sequence (DNA): TGTGCCAGCAGCCAAGGTTCAGGGTTGGCCAAAAACATTCAGTACTTC. The chain links TRBV3-1 (or the pseudogene TRBV3-2) to TRBJ2-4, with D perhaps matching TRBD1 (5 bases). V shed 1 base and J shed 1 base, with 11 bases lying between them. Germline loops: CDR1 LGHDT, CDR2 YNNKEL (reference sequence). CDR3 length: 16 amino acids.

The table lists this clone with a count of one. The CDR3 nucleotides are TGTGCCAGCAGCGTGACAGGGGCGGGCACTGAAGCTTTCTTT. Translating gives CASSVTGAGTEAFF. This chain links TRBV9 with TRBJ1-1; 8 positions agree with TRBD1. From germline, CDR1 is SGDLS and CDR2 YYNGEE. The CDR3 is 14 residues long. V trimming: 2 bases; J trimming: 4 bases; junction bases outside the gene matches: 4.

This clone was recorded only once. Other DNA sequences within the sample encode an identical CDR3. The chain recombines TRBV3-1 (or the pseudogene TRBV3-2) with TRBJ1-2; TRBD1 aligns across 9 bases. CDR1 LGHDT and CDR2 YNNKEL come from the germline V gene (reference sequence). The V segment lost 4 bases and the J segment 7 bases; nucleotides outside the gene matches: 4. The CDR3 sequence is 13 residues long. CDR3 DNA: TGTGCCAGCAGCCTGGGACAGGGCGGTGGCTACACCTTC. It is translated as CASSLGQGGGYTF.

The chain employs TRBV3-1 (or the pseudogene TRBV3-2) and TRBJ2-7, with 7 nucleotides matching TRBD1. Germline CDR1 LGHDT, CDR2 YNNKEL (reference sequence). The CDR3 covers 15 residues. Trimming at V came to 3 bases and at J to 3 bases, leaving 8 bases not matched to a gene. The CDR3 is CASSHPGTEFYEQYF. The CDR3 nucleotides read TGTGCCAGCAGCCATCCCGGGACAGAGTTCTACGAGCAGTACTTC.

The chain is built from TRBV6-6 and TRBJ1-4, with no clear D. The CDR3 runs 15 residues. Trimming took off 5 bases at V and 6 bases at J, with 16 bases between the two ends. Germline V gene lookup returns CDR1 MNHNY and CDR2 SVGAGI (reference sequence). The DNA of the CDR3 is TGTGCCAGCAGTCCCCCCGAGACTCCGGATGAAAAACTGTTTTTT. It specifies CASSPPETPDEKLFF.

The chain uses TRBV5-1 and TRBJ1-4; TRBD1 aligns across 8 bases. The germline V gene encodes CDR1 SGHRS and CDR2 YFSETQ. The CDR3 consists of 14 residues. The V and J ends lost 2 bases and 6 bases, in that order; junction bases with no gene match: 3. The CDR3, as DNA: TGCGCCAGCAGCTTTCAGGGGGCGGATGAAAAACTGTTTTTT. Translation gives CASSFQGADEKLFF.

The CDR3 is CAIGQVSYEQYF. The CDR3 bases are TGTGCCATTGGACAAGTCTCCTACGAGCAGTACTTC. The chain recombines TRBV10-3 with TRBJ2-7, with a weak D call TRBD1 (5 bases). V lost 9 bases and J lost 0, with 9 bases in between. The CDR3 covers 12 residues. Germline values: CDR1 ENHRY, CDR2 SYGVKD.

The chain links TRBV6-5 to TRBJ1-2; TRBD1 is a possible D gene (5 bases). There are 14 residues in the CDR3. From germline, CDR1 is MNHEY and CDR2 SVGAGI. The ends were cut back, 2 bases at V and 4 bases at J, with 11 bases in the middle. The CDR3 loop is CASSYGQGGYGYTF. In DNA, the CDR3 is TGTGCCAGCAGTTACGGGCAGGGTGGCTATGGCTACACCTTC.

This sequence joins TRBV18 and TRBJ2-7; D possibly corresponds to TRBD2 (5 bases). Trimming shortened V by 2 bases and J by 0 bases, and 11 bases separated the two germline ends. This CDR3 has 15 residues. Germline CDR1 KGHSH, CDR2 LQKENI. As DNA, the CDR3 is TGTGCCAGCTCACCAAGTAGCGAAAGCTCCTACGAGCAGTACTTC. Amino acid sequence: CASSPSSESSYEQYF.

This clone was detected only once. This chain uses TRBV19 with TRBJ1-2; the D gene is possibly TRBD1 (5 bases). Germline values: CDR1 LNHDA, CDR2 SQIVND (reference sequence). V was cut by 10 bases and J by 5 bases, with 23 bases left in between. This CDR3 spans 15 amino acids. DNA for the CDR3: TGTGCCACCCAAAGGTCCCTCCAGGGTACATATGGCTACACCTTC. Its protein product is CATQRSLQGTYGYTF.

CDR3 bases: TGTGCCAGCAGCTTGGGACAGGGGTCCAACAATGAGCAGTTCTTC. It is translated as CASSLGQGSNNEQFF. This chain connects TRBV11-3 to TRBJ2-1; 10 bases match TRBD1. Germline CDR1 reads SGHNT; CDR2 reads YENEEA. This CDR3 region has 15 residues. V lost 3 bases to trimming and J lost 5 bases; unmatched junction nucleotides: 4.

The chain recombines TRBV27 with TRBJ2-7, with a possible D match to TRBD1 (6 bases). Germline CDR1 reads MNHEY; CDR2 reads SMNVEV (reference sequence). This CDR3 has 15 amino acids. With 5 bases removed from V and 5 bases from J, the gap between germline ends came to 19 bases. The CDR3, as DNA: TGTGCCAGCAGTCAATGGGGCAGGGGAGCCCACGAGCAGTACTTC. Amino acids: CASSQWGRGAHEQYF.

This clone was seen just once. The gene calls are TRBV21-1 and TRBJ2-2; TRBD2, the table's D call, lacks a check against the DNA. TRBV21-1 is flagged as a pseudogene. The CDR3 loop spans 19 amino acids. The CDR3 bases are TGTGCCAGCAGCAGGGCGGCTAGCGGGGGCCCCAGACAGCCCGGGGAGCTGTTTTTT. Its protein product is CASSRAASGGPRQPGELFF.

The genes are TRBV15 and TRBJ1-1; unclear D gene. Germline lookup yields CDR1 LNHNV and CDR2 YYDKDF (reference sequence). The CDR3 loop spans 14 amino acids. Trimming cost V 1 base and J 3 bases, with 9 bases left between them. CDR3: CATSRGAPHTEAFF. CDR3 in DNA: TGTGCCACCAGCAGAGGGGCGCCCCACACTGAAGCTTTCTTT.

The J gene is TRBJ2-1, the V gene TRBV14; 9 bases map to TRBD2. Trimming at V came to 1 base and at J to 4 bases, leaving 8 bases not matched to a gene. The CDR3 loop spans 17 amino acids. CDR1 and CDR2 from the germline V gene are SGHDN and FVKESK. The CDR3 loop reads CASSQGAGTSNYNEQFF. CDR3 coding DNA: TGTGCCAGCAGCCAAGGGGCCGGGACTAGCAATTACAATGAGCAGTTCTTC.

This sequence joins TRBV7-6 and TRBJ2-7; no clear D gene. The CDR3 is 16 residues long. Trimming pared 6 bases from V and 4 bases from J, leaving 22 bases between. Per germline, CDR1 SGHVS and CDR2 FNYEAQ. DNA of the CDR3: TGTGCCAGCAGTTCCCGTTTCAGTGCGGCCTTTTACGAGCAGTACTTC. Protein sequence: CASSSRFSAAFYEQYF.

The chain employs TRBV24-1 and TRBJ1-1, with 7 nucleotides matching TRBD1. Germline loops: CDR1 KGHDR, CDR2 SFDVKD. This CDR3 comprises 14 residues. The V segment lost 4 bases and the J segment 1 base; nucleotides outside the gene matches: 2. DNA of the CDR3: TGTGCCACCAGTGACGACAGGGAGAACACTGAAGCTTTCTTT. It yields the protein CATSDDRENTEAFF.

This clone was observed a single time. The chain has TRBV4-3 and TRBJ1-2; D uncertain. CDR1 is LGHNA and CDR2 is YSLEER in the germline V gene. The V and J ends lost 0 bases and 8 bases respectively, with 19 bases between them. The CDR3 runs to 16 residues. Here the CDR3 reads CASSQETPSGIGGYTF. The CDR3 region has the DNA TGCGCCAGCAGCCAAGAGACGCCATCAGGTATTGGCGGCTACACCTTC.

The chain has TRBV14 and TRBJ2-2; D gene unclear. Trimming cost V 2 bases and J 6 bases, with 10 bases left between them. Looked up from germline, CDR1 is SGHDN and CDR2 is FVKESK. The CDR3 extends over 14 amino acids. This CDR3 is CASSQSRLAGELFF. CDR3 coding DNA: TGTGCCAGCAGCCAATCTAGGCTGGCCGGGGAGCTGTTTTTT.

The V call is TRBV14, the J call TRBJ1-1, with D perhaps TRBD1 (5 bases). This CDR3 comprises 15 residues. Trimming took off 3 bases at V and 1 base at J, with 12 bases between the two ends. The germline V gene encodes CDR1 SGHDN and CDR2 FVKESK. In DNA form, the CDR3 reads TGTGCCAGCAGCCAGCAGGCAGGGCCGAACACTGAAGCTTTCTTT. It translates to CASSQQAGPNTEAFF.

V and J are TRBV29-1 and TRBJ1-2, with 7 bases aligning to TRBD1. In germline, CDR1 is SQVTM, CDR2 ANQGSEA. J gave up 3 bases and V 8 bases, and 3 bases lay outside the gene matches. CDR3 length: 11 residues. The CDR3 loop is CSLGTDYGYTF. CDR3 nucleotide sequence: TGCAGCCTTGGGACAGACTATGGCTACACCTTC. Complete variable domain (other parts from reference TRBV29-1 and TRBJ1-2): SAVISQKPSRDICQRGTSLTIQCQVDSQVTMMFWYRQQPGQSLTLIATANQGSEATYESGFVIDKFPISRPNLTFSTLTVSNMSPEDSSIYLCSLGTDYGYTFGSGTRLTVV.

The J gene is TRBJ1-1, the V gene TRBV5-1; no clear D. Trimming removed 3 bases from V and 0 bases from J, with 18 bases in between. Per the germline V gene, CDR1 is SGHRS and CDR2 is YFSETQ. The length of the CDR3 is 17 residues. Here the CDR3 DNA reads TGCGCCAGCAGCTCACGGAGGGAAGGATTAATGAACACTGAAGCTTTCTTT. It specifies CASSSRREGLMNTEAFF.

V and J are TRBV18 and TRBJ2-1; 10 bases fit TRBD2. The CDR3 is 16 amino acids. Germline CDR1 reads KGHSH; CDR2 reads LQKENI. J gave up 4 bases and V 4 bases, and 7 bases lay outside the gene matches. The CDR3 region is CASSQTLAGAYNEQFF. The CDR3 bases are TGTGCCAGCTCACAGACCCTAGCGGGGGCTTACAATGAGCAGTTCTTC.

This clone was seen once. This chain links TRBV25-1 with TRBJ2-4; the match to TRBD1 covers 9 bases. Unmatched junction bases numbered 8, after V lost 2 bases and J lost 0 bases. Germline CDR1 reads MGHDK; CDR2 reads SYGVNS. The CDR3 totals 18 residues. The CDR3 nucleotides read TGTGCCAGCAGTGAACCCCGGGGACAGGGACTAGCCAAAAACATTCAGTACTTC. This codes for CASSEPRGQGLAKNIQYF.

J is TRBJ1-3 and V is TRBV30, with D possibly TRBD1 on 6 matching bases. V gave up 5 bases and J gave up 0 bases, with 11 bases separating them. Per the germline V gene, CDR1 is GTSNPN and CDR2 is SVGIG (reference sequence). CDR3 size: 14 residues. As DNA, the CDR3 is TGTGCCTGGGATAGGGGGAGCTCTGGAAACACCATATATTTT. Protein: CAWDRGSSGNTIYF.

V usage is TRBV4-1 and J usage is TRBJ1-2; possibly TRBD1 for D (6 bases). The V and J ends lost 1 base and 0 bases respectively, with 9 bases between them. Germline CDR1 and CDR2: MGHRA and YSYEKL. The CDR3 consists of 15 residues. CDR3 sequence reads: CASSQGRQANYGYTF. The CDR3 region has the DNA TGCGCCAGCAGCCAAGGCAGACAGGCTAACTATGGCTACACCTTC.

CDR3 DNA: TGTGCCACCAGCGGGACACGTCAGGGGAGAGGCAATCAGCCCCAGCATTTT. This gives the protein CATSGTRQGRGNQPQHF. J is TRBJ1-5 and V is TRBV15; D may be TRBD1 (6 bases). The V end was cut by 5 bases, the J end by 2 bases, with 19 bases between. In germline, CDR1 is LNHNV, CDR2 YYDKDF (reference sequence). The CDR3 length is 17 residues.

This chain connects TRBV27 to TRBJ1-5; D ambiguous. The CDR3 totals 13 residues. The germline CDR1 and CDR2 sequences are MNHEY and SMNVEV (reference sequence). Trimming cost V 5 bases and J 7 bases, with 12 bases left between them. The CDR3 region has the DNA TGTGCCAGCAGTGTTACGGGTCGGCAGCCCCAGCATTTT. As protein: CASSVTGRQPQHF.

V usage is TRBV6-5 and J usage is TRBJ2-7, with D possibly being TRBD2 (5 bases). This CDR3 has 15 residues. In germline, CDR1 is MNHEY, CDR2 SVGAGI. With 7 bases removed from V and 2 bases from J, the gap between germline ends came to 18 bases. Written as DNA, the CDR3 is TGTGCCAGCACCAAGGGTACTAGAAGGGCCTACGAGCAGTACTTC. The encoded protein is CASTKGTRRAYEQYF.